These T cell receptor beta chains were read from a single sample in a study of regulatory T cells in long-lasting Graves disease. MiXCR, applied by TCRdb to the multiplex PCR reads, yields one record per CDR3 protein. Here the sample spans around 420,000 distinct CDR3 sequences, around 15% being singletons. The source material was peripheral blood mononuclear cells (PBMCs), sampled at new diagnosis, from a patient treated with antithyroid drugs. Receptors were obtained from a female donor with Graves disease. Both conserved end residues are part of each CDR3. The D gene is left open where the match is weak. For some rows the clone size is stated as once, few or many, or as a class when expanded; others skip it.

v_call: TRBV5-1
d_call: TRBD2
clone_size: many
j_call: TRBJ2-3
cdr3_aa: CASSFTGTSVTDTQYF
cdr3_nt: TGCGCCAGCAGCTTCACCGGGACTAGTGTCACAGATACGCAGTATTTT

v_call: TRBV7-9
d_call: TRBD1
clone_size: many
j_call: TRBJ1-1
cdr3_aa: CASSLVYRGNTEAFF
cdr3_nt: TGTGCCAGCAGCTTAGTTTACAGGGGGAACACTGAAGCTTTCTTT

v_call: TRBV29-1
d_call: TRBD2
clone_size: many
j_call: TRBJ2-7
cdr3_aa: CSVVRSGRESVEQYF
cdr3_nt: TGCAGCGTTGTTCGTTCGGGGAGGGAATCGGTCGAGCAGTACTTC

v_call: TRBV27
d_call: TRBD1
clone_size: many
j_call: TRBJ1-4
cdr3_aa: CASSSGTGAATNEKLFF
cdr3_nt: TGTGCCAGCAGTTCGGGGACAGGGGCGGCAACTAATGAAAAACTGTTTTTT

v_call: TRBV3-1
d_call: NA
clone_size: many
j_call: TRBJ1-1
cdr3_aa: CASSHEGGEAFF
cdr3_nt: TGTGCCAGCAGCCACGAGGGGGGTGAAGCTTTCTTT

v_call: TRBV5-4
d_call: NA
clone_size: NA
j_call: TRBJ1-1
cdr3_aa: CASSPQKQDTEAFF
cdr3_nt: TGTGCCAGCAGCCCCCAAAAACAGGACACTGAAGCTTTCTTT

v_call: TRBV5-6
d_call: NA
clone_size: NA
j_call: TRBJ2-5
cdr3_aa: CASSVARFAGAQYF
cdr3_nt: TGTGCCAGCAGCGTGGCCCGTTTCGCTGGGGCCCAGTACTTC

v_call: TRBV3-1
d_call: NA
clone_size: many
j_call: TRBJ2-1
cdr3_aa: CASSALFSSYNEQFF
cdr3_nt: TGTGCCAGCAGCGCGCTCTTTAGCTCCTACAATGAGCAGTTCTTC

v_call: TRBV7-9
d_call: TRBD1
clone_size: once
j_call: TRBJ2-7
cdr3_aa: CASSQTATGDSIYYEQYF
cdr3_nt: TGTGCCAGCAGTCAAACCGCAACCGGGGACAGCATTTACTACGAGCAGTACTTC

v_call: TRBV10-1
d_call: TRBD1
clone_size: few
j_call: TRBJ1-5
cdr3_aa: CAGGTGRSQPQHF
cdr3_nt: TGCGCCGGTGGGACAGGCCGAAGTCAGCCCCAGCATTTT

v_call: TRBV7-9
d_call: TRBD1
clone_size: NA
j_call: TRBJ2-2
cdr3_aa: CASSYWRTGNTGELFF
cdr3_nt: TGTGCCAGCAGCTACTGGAGGACAGGGAACACCGGGGAGCTGTTTTTT

v_call: TRBV7-3
d_call: NA
clone_size: many
j_call: TRBJ1-5
cdr3_aa: CASSTSGHPIGPQHF
cdr3_nt: TGTGCCAGCAGCACCTCGGGACATCCAATTGGGCCCCAGCATTTT

v_call: TRBV9
d_call: NA
clone_size: many
j_call: TRBJ2-1
cdr3_aa: CASSVEDGSYNEQFF
cdr3_nt: TGTGCCAGCAGCGTAGAGGACGGCTCCTACAATGAGCAGTTCTTC

v_call: TRBV20-1
d_call: NA
clone_size: many
j_call: TRBJ1-2
cdr3_aa: CSAERRSGGIGYGYTF
cdr3_nt: TGCAGTGCTGAGCGACGCAGTGGGGGGATCGGGTATGGCTACACCTTC

v_call: TRBV10-2
d_call: TRBD1
clone_size: many
j_call: TRBJ1-4
cdr3_aa: CASTSGQGGEKLFF
cdr3_nt: TGCGCCAGCACCTCCGGACAGGGGGGAGAAAAACTGTTTTTT

v_call: TRBV19
d_call: TRBD2
clone_size: many
j_call: TRBJ2-7
cdr3_aa: CASGLAGAAYEQYF
cdr3_nt: TGTGCCAGCGGACTAGCGGGAGCCGCCTACGAGCAGTACTTC

v_call: TRBV29-1
d_call: TRBD1
clone_size: many
j_call: TRBJ2-7
cdr3_aa: CSVEQGARGTYEQYF
cdr3_nt: TGCAGCGTTGAACAGGGGGCTAGGGGGACCTACGAGCAGTACTTC

v_call: TRBV27
d_call: NA
clone_size: many
j_call: TRBJ2-1
cdr3_aa: CASSLVSQGDNEQFF
cdr3_nt: TGTGCCAGCAGCCTAGTGTCCCAGGGAGACAATGAGCAGTTCTTC

v_call: TRBV12-5
d_call: TRBD1
clone_size: many
j_call: TRBJ1-6
cdr3_aa: CASGLVPSTGVNSPLHF
cdr3_nt: TGTGCTAGTGGTTTGGTCCCCTCAACAGGGGTCAATTCACCCCTCCACTTT

v_call: TRBV5-1
d_call: NA
clone_size: many
j_call: TRBJ2-7
cdr3_aa: CASSSTGSGSYEQYF
cdr3_nt: TGCGCCAGCAGCTCTACAGGTTCGGGGAGCTACGAGCAGTACTTC

v_call: TRBV5-1
d_call: NA
clone_size: NA
j_call: TRBJ1-5
cdr3_aa: CASSLAGGAGQPQHF
cdr3_nt: TGCGCCAGCAGCTTGGCCGGGGGGGCGGGTCAGCCCCAGCATTTT

v_call: TRBV7-8
d_call: TRBD2
clone_size: few
j_call: TRBJ2-7
cdr3_aa: CASSLNSPGGVYEQYF
cdr3_nt: TGTGCCAGCAGCTTAAATTCTCCGGGAGGAGTGTACGAGCAGTACTTC

v_call: TRBV28
d_call: NA
clone_size: many
j_call: TRBJ1-1
cdr3_aa: CASSSYTNSRQASNTEAFF
cdr3_nt: TGTGCCAGCAGTTCCTACACGAATTCACGACAGGCCTCGAACACTGAAGCTTTCTTT

v_call: TRBV10-3
d_call: TRBD2
clone_size: NA
j_call: TRBJ2-5
cdr3_aa: CAIRSTSGGDQETQYF
cdr3_nt: TGTGCCATCAGGAGTACTAGCGGGGGAGACCAAGAGACCCAGTACTTC

v_call: TRBV10-3
d_call: NA
clone_size: few
j_call: TRBJ2-2
cdr3_aa: CAITANTGELFF
cdr3_nt: TGTGCCATCACTGCGAACACCGGGGAGCTGTTTTTT